One T cell receptor (beta chain) is described in this entry. The sample comes from a study of blood T cell repertoires in COVID-19. Looking at the study overall: Acute-phase and convalescent COVID-19 samples originated in the United States, Italy and Spain. The analysed material was cDNA or gDNA that came from T cells, B-cell-depleted T cells, or PBMCs.

The germline V and J ends were trimmed by 4 bases and 8 bases, with 27 bases remaining between them. CDR1 and CDR2 (germline): SEHNR, FQNEAQ (reference sequence). This CDR3 contains 18 residues. Methods used by the authors: Nucleated cell counts were estimated from reference gene primer amplification. Generated by immunoSEQ multiplex PCR, the TCRdb table keeps only in-frame clones and is missing some. V and J calls and clone size are those listed in that table; D and trimming were worked out from the DNA. The profile shows around 300,000 clones, 88% of them singletons. In Cohort 3, a recovered donor had either two negative PCRs, clearance, or symptom resolution.

This sequence was found in a man aged 25-40 years who had recovered from COVID-19. The V and J genes are TRBV7-9 and TRBJ2-1; maybe TRBD2 (5 bases). Sequenced sample: PBMCs or T cells enriched from blood (not recorded which). The CDR3 protein is CASSYSVSRDIRRYEQFF. In DNA, the CDR3 is TGTGCCAGCAGCTACAGCGTATCGAGGGATATTAGGCGATATGAGCAGTTCTTC. Filled out from reference TRBV7-9 and TRBJ2-1, the complete variable domain reads DTGVSQNPRHKITKRGQNVTFRCDPISEHNRLYWYRQTLGQGPEFLTYFQNEAQLEKSRLLSDRFSAERPKGSFSTLEIQRTEQGDSAMYLCASSYSVSRDIRRYEQFFGPGTRLTVL.